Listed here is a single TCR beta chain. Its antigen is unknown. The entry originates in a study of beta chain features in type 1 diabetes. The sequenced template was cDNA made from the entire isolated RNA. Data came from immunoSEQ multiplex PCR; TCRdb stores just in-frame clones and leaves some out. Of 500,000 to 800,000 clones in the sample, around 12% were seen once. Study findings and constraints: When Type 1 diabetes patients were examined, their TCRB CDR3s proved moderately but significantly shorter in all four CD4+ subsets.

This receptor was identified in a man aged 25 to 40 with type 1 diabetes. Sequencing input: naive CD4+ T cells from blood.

The CDR3 here is CASSPAGEGSEAFF. The CDR3 bases are TGTGCCAGCTCACCGGCCGGCGAGGGCTCTGAAGCTTTCTTT. The chain combines TRBV18 with TRBJ1-1; D is unresolved. V lost 3 bases and J 6 bases, leaving 14 bases between the germline ends. This CDR3 comprises 14 residues. CDR1 and CDR2 (germline): KGHSH, LQKENI. Full variable domain (rest looked up from reference TRBV18 and TRBJ1-1): NAGVMQNPRHLVRRRGQEARLRCSPMKGHSHVYWYRQLPEEGLKFMVYLQKENIIDESGMPKERFSAEFPKEGPSILRIQQVVRGDSAAYFCASSPAGEGSEAFFGQGTRLTVV.